Each of the 18 T cell receptor beta chains below was sequenced from the same sample in a study of CD8 T cells in ankylosing spondylitis. Whole-study results and caveats: Among TCR beta sequences, a motif of eight highly homologous variants appeared characteristic of ankylosing spondylitis blood.

MiXCR was run by TCRdb on the 5' RACE reads, yielding one entry per CDR3 protein. In the table there are about 750,000 distinct CDR3 sequences, around 20% of which are singletons. Their antigen targets remain unknown. Sequenced: blood, either unsorted or a sorted T cell fraction (not recorded which). The receptors shown here come from a male donor with ankylosing spondylitis.

In this sample, this clonotype turned up a few times. The V call is TRBV27, the J call TRBJ2-7; unclear D gene. Germline CDR1 and CDR2: MNHEY and SMNVEV (reference sequence). The V gene lost 6 bases and the J gene lost 2 bases, with 8 bases spanning the gap. This CDR3 has 12 amino acids. CDR3 protein: CASRHGTYEQYF. CDR3 in DNA: TGTGCCAGCAGGCACGGTACCTACGAGCAGTACTTC.

This chain uses TRBV4-3 with TRBJ2-7; D tentatively fits TRBD1 or TRBD2 (6 bases each). The CDR3 has 15 amino acids. V was clipped by 0 bases and J by 2 bases, with 11 bases between them. CDR1 and CDR2 (germline): LGHNA, YSLEER. The CDR3 here is CASSQEWGAAYEQYF. In DNA form, the CDR3 reads TGCGCCAGCAGCCAAGAATGGGGGGCAGCCTACGAGCAGTACTTC.

J is TRBJ2-7 and V is TRBV14, with 8 bases that match TRBD2. The trim removed 0 bases at V and 5 bases at J, leaving 6 bases unmatched. Germline V CDR1 and CDR2: SGHDN, FVKESK. The CDR3 covers 15 residues. CDR3 sequence reads: CASSQERLAGDEQYF. In DNA form, the CDR3 reads TGTGCCAGCAGCCAAGAACGCCTAGCGGGTGACGAGCAGTACTTC.

This clonotype was seen more than once but under ten times. The rearrangement uses TRBV6-1 and TRBJ1-1, with TRBD1 identical over 7 bases. Germline V gene data show CDR1 as MNHNS and CDR2 as SASEGT. The CDR3 covers 15 residues. V was clipped by 6 bases and J by 1 base; unmatched bases: 8. The CDR3: CASSPTGHKNTEAFF. The CDR3 nucleotides read TGTGCCAGCAGCCCGACAGGGCACAAGAACACTGAAGCTTTCTTT.

This clonotype was picked up a small number of times. J is TRBJ2-2 and V is TRBV12-3 or TRBV12-4, with TRBD1 matching 8 bases. The ends lost 11 bases at V and 7 bases at J; junction bases unmatched: 9. The CDR3 spans 13 residues. This chain's CDR3 is CASTGDRGGELFF. The CDR3 nucleotides are TGTGCCTCGACGGGAGACAGGGGCGGGGAGCTGTTTTTT.

This clonotype has only a few counts. The J gene is TRBJ2-2, the V gene TRBV9, with D unresolved. V was pared by 4 bases and J by 8 bases, with 12 bases between. Looked up from germline, CDR1 is SGDLS and CDR2 is YYNGEE. The CDR3 has 13 amino acids. The DNA of the CDR3 is TGTGCCAGCAGCCCCCATCTCAAAGGGGAGCTGTTTTTT. This gives the protein CASSPHLKGELFF. Drawing the rest from reference TRBV9 and TRBJ2-2, the complete variable domain is DSGVTQTPKHLITATGQRVTLRCSPRSGDLSVYWYQQSLDQGLQFLIQYYNGEERAKGNILERFSAQQFPDLHSELNLSSLELGDSALYFCASSPHLKGELFFGEGSRLTVL.

This clonotype was observed a few times. The chain uses TRBV12-3 or TRBV12-4 and TRBJ1-5; 10 nucleotides line up with TRBD1. This CDR3 comprises 16 residues. V shed 5 bases and J 1 base; nucleotides not matched to a gene: 5. This CDR3 is CASSRQGAGSNQPQHF. CDR3 in DNA: TGTGCCAGCAGTCGACAGGGGGCTGGGAGCAATCAGCCCCAGCATTTT.

The rearrangement joins TRBV2 to TRBJ1-5; 7 nucleotides agree with TRBD1. The CDR3 consists of 14 residues. V shed 6 bases and J 11 bases; nucleotides not matched to a gene: 13. The germline V gene encodes CDR1 SNHLY and CDR2 FYNNEI. The DNA for the CDR3 is TGTGCCAGCAGCCCGAGGACAGGCTTGAGAGCCCAGCATTTT. It yields the protein CASSPRTGLRAQHF. Supplemented by reference TRBV2 and TRBJ1-5, the full variable domain reads EPEVTQTPSHQVTQMGQEVILRCVPISNHLYFYWYRQILGQKVEFLVSFYNNEISEKSEIFDDQFSVERPDGSNFTLKIRSTKLEDSAMYFCASSPRTGLRAQHFGDGTRLSIL.

This chain links TRBV28 with TRBJ2-7, with D tentatively TRBD1 (8 bases). Germline lookup yields CDR1 MDHEN and CDR2 SYDVKM. The CDR3 is made up of 14 amino acids. The V end lost 6 bases, the J end lost 3 bases, and 15 bases lay between the germline ends. The CDR3 sequence is CASRNYRGGYEQYF. CDR3 DNA: TGTGCCAGCAGAAACTACAGGGGGGGCTACGAGCAGTACTTC.

The chain carries TRBV20-1 and TRBJ1-3, with D maybe TRBD1 (6 bases). Trimming took off 5 bases at V and 0 bases at J, with 14 bases between the two ends. Germline-derived CDR1 and CDR2 are DFQATT and SNEGSKA (reference sequence). This CDR3 has 15 residues. The CDR3 region has the DNA TGCAGTGCTCCCCGTAAGGGACACTCTGGAAACACCATATATTTT. It encodes CSAPRKGHSGNTIYF.

The chain recombines TRBV9 with TRBJ2-2; a weak D match, TRBD1 (6 bases). The CDR3 has 16 residues. CDR1 SGDLS and CDR2 YYNGEE come from the germline V gene. V lost 0 bases to trimming and J lost 5 bases, with 14 bases between them. The CDR3 loop reads CASSVAGAPWTGELFF. CDR3 sequence (DNA): TGTGCCAGCAGCGTAGCAGGGGCCCCCTGGACCGGGGAGCTGTTTTTT.

This clonotype has only a few counts. This rearrangement joins TRBV9 to TRBJ2-1; D possibly corresponds to TRBD1 (6 bases). Germline V lookup: CDR1 SGDLS, CDR2 YYNGEE. This CDR3 region has 16 residues. The V and J ends lost 4 bases and 2 bases respectively, with 16 bases between them. The CDR3 DNA sequence: TGTGCCAGCAGCAAGCACCGGGACACCACCTACAATGAGCAGTTCTTC. The encoded protein is CASSKHRDTTYNEQFF.

The V call is TRBV7-9, the J call TRBJ1-5; possible D gene TRBD1, 6 bases. The CDR3 has 15 amino acids. Germline V gene lookup returns CDR1 SEHNR and CDR2 FQNEAQ (reference sequence). The V end lost 0 bases, the J end lost 3 bases, and 9 bases lay between the germline ends. The CDR3 region is CASSLATGSNQPQHF. DNA of the CDR3: TGTGCCAGCAGCTTAGCCACAGGGTCCAATCAGCCCCAGCATTTT.

This clonotype was seen a handful of times. This sequence joins TRBV27 and TRBJ2-7, with TRBD2 as a possible D gene (5 bases). Germline V CDR1 and CDR2: MNHEY, SMNVEV (reference sequence). The germline V and J ends were trimmed by 4 bases and 4 bases, with 11 bases remaining between them. CDR3 length: 13 amino acids. The CDR3 coding sequence is TGTGCCAGCAGTTCTCTACTAGGGTACGAGCAGTACTTC. Protein product: CASSSLLGYEQYF.

The J gene is TRBJ1-1, the V gene TRBV12-3 or TRBV12-4; TRBD1 matches 7 bases. V dropped 5 bases and J dropped 0; count of bases not matched to a gene: 3. The CDR3 totals 14 residues. For the CDR3, the DNA is TGTGCCAGCAGTCGGGGGACAGTGAACACTGAAGCTTTCTTT. Its protein product is CASSRGTVNTEAFF.

In this sample, this clonotype turned up a few times. V gene TRBV7-9 combines with J gene TRBJ2-7; D is uncertain. The CDR3 has 13 residues. Trimming removed 0 bases from V and 6 bases from J, with 9 bases in between. The germline V gene encodes CDR1 SEHNR and CDR2 FQNEAQ (reference sequence). The DNA for the CDR3 is TGTGCCAGCAGCTTAGCGGCCTGGAGCGAGCAGTACTTC. Translating gives CASSLAAWSEQYF.

V and J are TRBV7-2 and TRBJ1-2; D may be TRBD1 (5 bases). V dropped 1 base and J dropped 6 bases, with 15 bases sitting between them. CDR3 length equals 15 residues. Germline V gene data show CDR1 as SGHTA and CDR2 as FQGNSA. For the CDR3, the DNA is TGTGCCAGCAGCTTAGATTCGGGGCAGTCAAATGGCTACACCTTC. Translation gives CASSLDSGQSNGYTF.

This sequence joins TRBV12-3 or TRBV12-4 and TRBJ1-1; D is uncertain. Trimming shortened V by 7 bases and J by 5 bases, and 14 bases separated the two germline ends. There are 13 residues in the CDR3. Here the CDR3 DNA reads TGTGCCAGCAACCCTAAGTTTCGGACTGAAGCTTTCTTT. Translation gives CASNPKFRTEAFF.